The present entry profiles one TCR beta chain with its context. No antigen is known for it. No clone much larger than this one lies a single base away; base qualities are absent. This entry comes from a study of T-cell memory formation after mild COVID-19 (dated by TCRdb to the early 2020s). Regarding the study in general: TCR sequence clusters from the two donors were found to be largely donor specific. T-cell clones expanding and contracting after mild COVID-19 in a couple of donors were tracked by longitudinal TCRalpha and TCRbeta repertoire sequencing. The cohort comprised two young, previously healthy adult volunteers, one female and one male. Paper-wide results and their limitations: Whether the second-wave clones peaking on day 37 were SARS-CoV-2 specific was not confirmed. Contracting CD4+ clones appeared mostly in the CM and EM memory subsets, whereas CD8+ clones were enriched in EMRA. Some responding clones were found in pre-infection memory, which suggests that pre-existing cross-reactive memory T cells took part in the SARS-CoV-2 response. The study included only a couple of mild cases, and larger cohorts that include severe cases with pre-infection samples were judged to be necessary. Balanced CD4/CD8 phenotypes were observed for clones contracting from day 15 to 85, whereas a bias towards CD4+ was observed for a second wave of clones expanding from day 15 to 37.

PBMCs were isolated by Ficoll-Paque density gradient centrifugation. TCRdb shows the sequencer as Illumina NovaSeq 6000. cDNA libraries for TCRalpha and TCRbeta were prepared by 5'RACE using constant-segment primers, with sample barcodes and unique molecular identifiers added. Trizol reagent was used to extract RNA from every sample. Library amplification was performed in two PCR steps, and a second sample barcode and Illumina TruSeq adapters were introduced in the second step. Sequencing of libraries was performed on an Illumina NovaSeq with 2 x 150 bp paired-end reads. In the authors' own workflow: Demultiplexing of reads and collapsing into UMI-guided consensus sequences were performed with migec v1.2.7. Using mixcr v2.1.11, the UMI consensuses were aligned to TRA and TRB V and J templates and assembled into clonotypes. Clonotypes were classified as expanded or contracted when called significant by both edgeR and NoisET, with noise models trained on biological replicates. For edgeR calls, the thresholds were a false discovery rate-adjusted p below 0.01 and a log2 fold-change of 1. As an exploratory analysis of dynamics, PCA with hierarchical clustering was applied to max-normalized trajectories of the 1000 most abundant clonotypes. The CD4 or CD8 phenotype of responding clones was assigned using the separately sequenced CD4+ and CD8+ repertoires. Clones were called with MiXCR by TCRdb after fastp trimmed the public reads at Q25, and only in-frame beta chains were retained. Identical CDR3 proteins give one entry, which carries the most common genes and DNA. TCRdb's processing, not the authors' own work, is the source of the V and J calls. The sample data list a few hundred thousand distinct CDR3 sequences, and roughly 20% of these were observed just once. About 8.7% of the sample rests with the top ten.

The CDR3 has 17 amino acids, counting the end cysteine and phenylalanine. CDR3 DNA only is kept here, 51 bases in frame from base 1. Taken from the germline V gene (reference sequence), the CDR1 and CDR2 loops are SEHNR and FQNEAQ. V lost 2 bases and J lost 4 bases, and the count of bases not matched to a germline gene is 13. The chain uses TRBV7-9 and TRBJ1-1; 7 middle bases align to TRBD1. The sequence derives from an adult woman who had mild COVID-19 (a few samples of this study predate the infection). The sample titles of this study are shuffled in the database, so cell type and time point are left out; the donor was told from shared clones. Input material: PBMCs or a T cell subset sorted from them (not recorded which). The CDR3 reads CASSLFPARQGSTEAFF. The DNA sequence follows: TGTGCCAGCAGCTTATTCCCCGCTAGACAGGGCTCCACTGAAGCTTTCTTT.